A single sample is the source of the 5 T cell receptor beta chains below, sequenced in a study of OX40 agonist ivuxolimab in advanced cancers. Repertoires were generated with immunoSEQ multiplex PCR, while TCRdb's copy carries only in-frame clones and drops some. The sample holds some 16,000 clones, about 77% seen once. Source: CD4+ or CD8+ T cells sorted from blood, taken in a trial of the OX40 agonist ivuxolimab. The receptor set was obtained from an adult with an advanced solid tumor such as melanoma, head and neck, liver or kidney cancer.

The chain couples TRBV10-3 to TRBJ2-1; 11 nucleotides line up with TRBD2. Germline values: CDR1 ENHRY, CDR2 SYGVKD. CDR3 length: 15 residues. The junction had 0 bases not matched to a gene; V was cut back by 2 bases and J by 3 bases. The CDR3 sequence is CAISETSGGYNEQFF. The CDR3, as DNA: TGTGCCATCAGTGAGACTAGCGGGGGCTACAATGAGCAGTTCTTC.

The DNA of the CDR3 is TGTGCCAGCAGTTCCATCATGGGCGGCTACGAGCAGTACTTC. Translation gives CASSSIMGGYEQYF. V is TRBV28 and J is TRBJ2-7; D ambiguous. CDR3 length: 14 residues. Trimming took off 4 bases at V and 3 bases at J, with 13 bases between the two ends. CDR1 and CDR2 (germline): MDHEN, SYDVKM.

As to this clone: Compared with germline, one end of the junction differs, possibly owing to a read error. The chain links TRBV7-7 to TRBJ2-2, with a weak D call TRBD1 (6 bases). The V gene's germline CDR1 is SSHAT and CDR2 FNYEAQ (reference sequence). The CDR3 consists of 15 residues. CDR3 DNA sequence: TGTGCTAGCAGGGCCGGGACACCTAACACCGGGGAGCTGTTTTTT. Its translation is CASRAGTPNTGELFF.

Worth noting for this clone: The junction departs from the called germline gene at one end, perhaps through a read error. The rearrangement uses TRBV27 and TRBJ2-4, with D perhaps TRBD1 (5 bases). The germline V gene encodes CDR1 MNHEY and CDR2 SMNVEV (reference sequence). The CDR3 runs 8 residues. As DNA, the CDR3 is TGTGCCAATTCCTTGGGGCTCTTC. Encoded protein: CANSLGLF.

The gene calls are TRBV5-1 and TRBJ2-5, with 9 bases lining up with TRBD1. This CDR3 is 15 amino acids long. V lost 3 bases and J lost 3; bases outside the gene matches: 6. Germline V gives CDR1 SGHRS, CDR2 YFSETQ. CDR3 nucleotides: TGCGCCAGCAGCTGGGACAGGGTAGGGGAAGAGACCCAGTACTTC. Protein sequence: CASSWDRVGEETQYF.